The T cell receptor beta chain described here comes from a study of cytomegalovirus exposure and HLA in healthy donors. The V gene's germline CDR1 is SGHTA and CDR2 FQGNSA. V shed 3 bases and J 6 bases; nucleotides not matched to a gene: 5. The CDR3 loop spans 14 amino acids. Study-wide findings and caveats: In vitro checks showed that a few CMV-associated chains really do target CMV antigens.

Primers for the PCR totalled 60 Vbeta and 13 Jbeta. The authors' processing: There were about 88 million unique TCR beta chains by a later count, and 10 million to 12 million of them were shared. Repertoires were generated with immunoSEQ multiplex PCR, while TCRdb's copy carries only in-frame clones and drops some. V and J calls and clone size are copied from that table; D and trimming were computed from the DNA. Here the sample spans 100,000 to 150,000 clones, 75% to 90% being singletons. To note about this clone: Antigen unknown.

The source material was PBMCs. The rearrangement joins TRBV7-2 to TRBJ2-1; 7 nucleotides align to TRBD1. This sequence originates from a young man in good health and CMV-seropositive. The CDR3, as DNA: TGTGCCAGCAGCTTTTACCGGGACAGCAATGAGCAGTTCTTC. It yields the protein CASSFYRDSNEQFF.